Following are 15 T cell receptor beta chains from one sample sequenced in a study of PD-L1 blockade in urothelial cancer. Clones were sequenced by immunoSEQ multiplex PCR, and TCRdb holds only the in-frame ones, with some missing. The repertoire holds approximately 32,000 clones, with about four fifths as singletons. The material was PBMCs, obtained around atezolizumab (anti-PD-L1) treatment. The source is a man between 65 and 85 years old with urothelial cancer.

This chain links TRBV18 with TRBJ1-3; 9 bases map to TRBD1. Germline loops: CDR1 KGHSH, CDR2 LQKENI. Losses at the gene ends were 5 bases for V and 8 bases for J; bases not matched to a gene: 7. The CDR3 is 14 residues long. The CDR3 protein is CASSSGQGPDTIYF. DNA of the CDR3: TGTGCCAGCTCATCGGGACAGGGTCCGGACACCATATATTTT.

The J gene is TRBJ2-1, the V gene TRBV28, with unresolved D. Germline V gene sequence: CDR1 MDHEN, CDR2 SYDVKM. V dropped 5 bases and J dropped 4 bases, with 15 bases sitting between them. The length of the CDR3 is 15 residues. CDR3: CASSLRRGMYNEQFF. Written as DNA, the CDR3 is TGTGCCAGCAGTCTTCGGCGCGGTATGTACAATGAGCAGTTCTTC.

The chain couples TRBV27 to TRBJ1-4; D gene unclear. Trimming shortened V by 4 bases and J by 5 bases, and 11 bases separated the two germline ends. The V gene's germline CDR1 is MNHEY and CDR2 SMNVEV (reference sequence). The CDR3 is made up of 14 amino acids. The CDR3 loop is CASSSPGENEKLFF. CDR3 DNA sequence: TGTGCCAGCAGTTCCCCCGGGGAGAATGAAAAACTGTTTTTT.

The chain uses TRBV7-2 and TRBJ1-2, with 7 bases lining up with TRBD1. CDR3 length: 14 residues. With 7 bases clipped from V and 6 bases from J, the junction kept 11 bases outside the gene matches. Looked up from germline, CDR1 is SGHTA and CDR2 is FQGNSA. CDR3 amino acids: CASNPYPQGNGYTF. CDR3 DNA sequence: TGTGCCAGCAACCCATACCCACAGGGGAATGGCTACACCTTC.

This clone was counted only a few times. CDR3 residues: CASSSGGAGANVLTF. The CDR3 coding sequence is TGTGCCAGCAGCTCGGGGGGGGCTGGGGCCAACGTCCTGACTTTC. The chain links TRBV11-3 to TRBJ2-6, with 8 positions matching TRBD2. The CDR3 totals 15 residues. V gave up 4 bases and J gave up 2 bases; unmatched junction bases: 1. Germline V gene lookup returns CDR1 SGHNT and CDR2 YENEEA.

This clone was picked up one time. The chain recombines TRBV7-2 with TRBJ2-5; D may be TRBD2 (5 bases). V was pared by 5 bases and J by 5 bases, with 9 bases between. This CDR3 has 12 residues. Germline V gene lookup returns CDR1 SGHTA and CDR2 FQGNSA. The CDR3 sequence is CASSPAGETQYF. In nucleotides, the CDR3 is TGTGCCAGCAGCCCGGCGGGCGAGACCCAGTACTTC.

The rearrangement uses TRBV7-9 and TRBJ1-6; no firm D call. The CDR3 is 15 residues long. V dropped 2 bases and J dropped 8 bases, with 13 bases sitting between them. Germline CDR1 SEHNR, CDR2 FQNEAQ (reference sequence). The CDR3 loop is CASSLYTGYDSPLHF. The CDR3 DNA is TGTGCCAGCAGCTTATATACGGGGTATGATTCACCCCTCCACTTT.

This clone was detected only a few times. The chain joins TRBV19 to TRBJ1-1; no reliable D call. V was cut by 10 bases and J by 4 bases, with 10 bases left in between. Per the germline V gene, CDR1 is LNHDA and CDR2 is SQIVND (reference sequence). The CDR3 length is 11 residues. CDR3 bases: TGTGCCACCCGCTTCGGCACTGAAGCTTTCTTT. Protein product: CATRFGTEAFF.

The rearrangement uses TRBV21-1 and TRBJ2-7; the tabulated D call, TRBD1, remains unverified against the DNA. TRBV21-1 represents a pseudogene. This CDR3 spans 15 amino acids. The CDR3 here is CASSMRTGNFYEQYF. The CDR3, as DNA: TGTGCCAGCAGCATGAGGACAGGGAATTTCTACGAGCAGTACTTC.

This chain links TRBV7-8 with TRBJ2-6, with 8 bases fitting TRBD1. The CDR3 consists of 16 residues. Germline-derived CDR1 and CDR2 are SGHVS and FQNEAQ. J lost 4 bases, V lost 5 bases, and 7 bases had no gene match. For the CDR3, the DNA is TGTGCCAGCAGCATCCCCAGGGGGCTAGGGGCCAACGTCCTGACTTTC. It yields the protein CASSIPRGLGANVLTF.

This CDR3 reads CASSITGVGNEQFF. The CDR3 coding sequence is TGTGCCAGTAGTATTACGGGGGTTGGCAATGAGCAGTTCTTC. The V and J genes are TRBV19 and TRBJ2-1; D possibly corresponds to TRBD2 (6 bases). The ends were cut back, 3 bases at V and 6 bases at J, with 12 bases in the middle. The germline CDR1 and CDR2 sequences are LNHDA and SQIVND (reference sequence). The CDR3 is 14 amino acids.

This rearrangement joins TRBV6-5 to TRBJ1-1; D gene ambiguous. The CDR3 spans 16 residues. In germline, CDR1 is MNHEY, CDR2 SVGAGI. V gave up 3 bases and J gave up 1 base, with 15 bases separating them. CDR3 region: CASSYPRYGQNTEAFF. CDR3 coding DNA: TGTGCCAGCAGTTATCCTCGTTACGGTCAGAACACTGAAGCTTTCTTT.

This clone has a handful of counts. The chain links TRBV5-8 to TRBJ2-6, with TRBD2 matching 11 bases. This CDR3 is built from 17 residues. V shed 4 bases, J shed 0 bases, and the junction held 3 bases outside the gene matches. Looked up from germline, CDR1 is SGHTS and CDR2 is YDEGEE. The CDR3 loop reads CASSPGTSGSGANVLTF. The CDR3 DNA sequence: TGTGCCAGCAGCCCCGGGACTAGCGGCTCTGGGGCCAACGTCCTGACTTTC.

This clone was picked up a small number of times. The V and J genes are TRBV9 and TRBJ1-3; D perhaps matches TRBD1 (5 bases). The V end lost 0 bases, the J end lost 1 base, and 5 bases lay between the germline ends. The CDR3 is made up of 14 amino acids. Germline V gene lookup returns CDR1 SGDLS and CDR2 YYNGEE. CDR3 protein: CASSVAGSGNTIYF. For the CDR3, the DNA is TGTGCCAGCAGCGTAGCAGGGTCTGGAAACACCATATATTTT.

The chain employs TRBV9 and TRBJ2-3; TRBD2 might be the D (5 bases). The CDR3 length is 14 residues. In germline, CDR1 is SGDLS, CDR2 YYNGEE. Trimming pared 5 bases from V and 5 bases from J, leaving 15 bases between. The DNA for the CDR3 is TGTGCCAGCAGAGGGTCGGGGTCGCAAGATACGCAGTATTTT. Translating it yields CASRGSGSQDTQYF.